These 8 T cell receptor beta chains came from one sample sequenced in a study of blood T cell repertoires in COVID-19. Sequencing was performed with immunoSEQ multiplex PCR; in TCRdb, only in-frame clones are kept and a portion is missing. The sample has about 150,000 clones, 75% to 90% seen once. The sample was peripheral blood. The receptors come from a man between 60 and 75 years old with acute or convalescent COVID-19.

The chain recombines TRBV12-5 with TRBJ2-1; tentatively, D is TRBD2 (7 bases). The V end lost 1 base, the J end lost 4 bases, and 14 bases lay between the germline ends. The CDR3 extends over 16 amino acids. Germline assignment: CDR1 LGHNT and CDR2 FRNRAP. CDR3 residues: CASGLAVGGLYNEQFF. The CDR3 bases are TGTGCTAGTGGTTTGGCTGTGGGGGGGCTGTACAATGAGCAGTTCTTC.

The chain recombines TRBV11-2 with TRBJ2-7; 7 bases match TRBD1. Germline assignment: CDR1 SGHAT and CDR2 FQNNGV. The V gene end was trimmed by 5 bases and the J gene end by 0 bases; junction bases not matched to a gene: 7. This CDR3 has 15 residues. The chain's CDR3 is CASSNRQGSSYEQYF. CDR3 sequence (DNA): TGTGCCAGCAGCAACAGACAGGGAAGCTCCTACGAGCAGTACTTC.

This chain links TRBV18 with TRBJ1-2; TRBD1 aligns across 10 bases. The CDR3 length is 14 residues. Germline V gives CDR1 KGHSH, CDR2 LQKENI. V shed 4 bases, J shed 8 bases, and the junction held 7 bases outside the gene matches. The CDR3 nucleotides are TGTGCCAGCTCACGGGACAGGGGTTGGCAAGGCTACACCTTC. It is translated as CASSRDRGWQGYTF.

The rearrangement uses TRBV4-1 and TRBJ2-5; TRBD2 matches 11 bases. CDR3 length: 15 residues. V shed 1 base, J shed 5 bases, and the junction held 3 bases outside the gene matches. Germline CDR1 MGHRA, CDR2 YSYEKL. CDR3 loop: CASSQGLAGRETQYF. The CDR3 DNA follows: TGCGCCAGCAGCCAAGGACTAGCGGGGAGGGAGACCCAGTACTTC.

This CDR3 is CATSQGGAWDTDTQYF. The CDR3 bases are TGTGCCACCAGCCAAGGGGGCGCATGGGACACAGATACGCAGTATTTT. V usage is TRBV24-1 and J usage is TRBJ2-3; 7 bases fit TRBD1. From germline, CDR1 is KGHDR and CDR2 SFDVKD. CDR3 length: 16 amino acids. Unmatched junction bases numbered 11, after V lost 7 bases and J lost 2 bases.

This clone occurred a few times. This chain links TRBV2 with TRBJ2-7; TRBD1 is a possible D gene (6 bases). The V and J ends lost 3 bases and 3 bases respectively, with 12 bases between them. The length of the CDR3 is 14 residues. Germline V gene data show CDR1 as SNHLY and CDR2 as FYNNEI. CDR3 sequence: CASSDGGSVYEQYF. In DNA form, the CDR3 reads TGTGCCAGCAGTGATGGGGGCAGCGTCTACGAGCAGTACTTC.

This sequence joins TRBV5-4 and TRBJ2-7, with 8 bases fitting TRBD2. V was clipped by 0 bases and J by 0 bases; unmatched bases: 11. Germline V gene data show CDR1 as SGHNT and CDR2 as YYREEE (reference sequence). The CDR3 consists of 18 residues. In nucleotides, the CDR3 is TGTGCCAGCAGCTTGGCGATTTCCGGCGGGGGGTACTCCTACGAGCAGTACTTC. This sequence encodes CASSLAISGGGYSYEQYF.

A remark on this clone: A read error may account for a junction end that differs from germline. This chain joins TRBV7-7 and TRBJ1-1; D is ambiguous. Germline CDR1 reads SSHAT; CDR2 reads FNYEAQ (reference sequence). CDR3 length: 13 residues. CDR3 region: CASSAASNTEAFF. CDR3 nucleotide sequence: TGTGCTAGCAGCGCGGCGTCGAACACTGAAGCTTTCTTT. Based on the CDR3 plus reference TRBV7-7 and TRBJ1-1, the full variable domain is GAGVSQSPRYKVTKRGQDVTLRCDPISSHATLYWYQQALGQGPEFLTYFNYEAQPDKSGLPSDRFSAERPEGSISTLTIQRTEQRDSAMYRCASSAASNTEAFFGQGTRLTVV.